These 30 T cell receptor beta chains were all obtained from the same sample, sequenced in a study of blood T cell repertoires in COVID-19. Sequenced by immunoSEQ multiplex PCR; TCRdb stores in-frame clones only, minus some. The sample gives more than 200,000 clones, about 86% of which show up once; approximately 2% is in the top ten. Sequencing was carried out using peripheral blood. The receptors shown here come from a man aged 25-40 years with active or convalescent COVID-19.

The chain links TRBV27 to TRBJ1-6, with D possibly being TRBD1 (5 bases). This CDR3 has 16 residues. Germline lookup yields CDR1 MNHEY and CDR2 SMNVEV (reference sequence). With 6 bases removed from V and 0 bases from J, the gap between germline ends came to 12 bases. The CDR3 DNA reads TGTGCCAGCAGCGGGCGACAGAGCTCCTATAATTCACCCCTCCACTTT. Translating gives CASSGRQSSYNSPLHF.

This chain joins TRBV15 and TRBJ2-3, with 13 bases fitting TRBD2. Germline CDR1 is LNHNV and CDR2 is YYDKDF (reference sequence). The CDR3 sequence is 15 residues long. The V gene end was trimmed by 3 bases and the J gene end by 6 bases; junction bases not matched to a gene: 3. The CDR3 protein is CATSRTSGGWDTQYF. CDR3 in DNA: TGTGCCACCAGCAGGACTAGCGGGGGGTGGGATACGCAGTATTTT.

The J gene is TRBJ2-1, the V gene TRBV3-1 (or the pseudogene TRBV3-2); tentatively, D is TRBD1 (6 bases). The CDR3 has 14 residues. V was cut by 3 bases and J by 4 bases, with 10 bases left in between. Germline V gene sequence: CDR1 LGHDT, CDR2 YNNKEL (reference sequence). CDR3 amino acids: CASSQGTLYNEQFF. The DNA of the CDR3 is TGTGCCAGCAGCCAGGGGACACTATACAATGAGCAGTTCTTC.

The chain combines TRBV7-3 with TRBJ2-3, with 12 positions matching TRBD2. The CDR3 spans 16 residues. CDR1 and CDR2 (germline): SGHTA, FQGTGA. J lost 6 bases, V lost 5 bases, and 9 bases had no gene match. The CDR3 nucleotides are TGTGCCAGCAGCAGCATACTAGCGGGGGGTATGGATACGCAGTATTTT. Its protein is CASSSILAGGMDTQYF.

The gene calls are TRBV5-1 and TRBJ2-3; 10 bases are a match to TRBD2. Per germline, CDR1 SGHRS and CDR2 YFSETQ. J lost 1 base, V lost 7 bases, and 3 bases had no gene match. CDR3 length: 14 residues. The CDR3 reads CASGAGGGTDTQYF. DNA for the CDR3: TGCGCCAGCGGAGCGGGGGGGGGCACAGATACGCAGTATTTT.

This chain connects TRBV27 to TRBJ2-3; D not certain. This CDR3 is 14 amino acids long. The germline gives CDR1 MNHEY, CDR2 SMNVEV (reference sequence). V lost 6 bases and J 1 base, leaving 11 bases between the germline ends. CDR3 nucleotides: TGTGCCAGCAGCCTGGGCTGGGGCACAGATACGCAGTATTTT. This gives the protein CASSLGWGTDTQYF.

The chain employs TRBV29-1 and TRBJ1-2; the D is unclear. V lost 6 bases to trimming and J lost 8 bases, with 10 bases between them. Per germline, CDR1 SQVTM and CDR2 ANQGSEA. The CDR3 runs 10 residues. CDR3 residues: CSVFVRGYTF. Written as DNA, the CDR3 is TGCAGCGTCTTCGTTAGAGGCTACACCTTC. Full variable domain (rest looked up from reference TRBV29-1 and TRBJ1-2): SAVISQKPSRDICQRGTSLTIQCQVDSQVTMMFWYRQQPGQSLTLIATANQGSEATYESGFVIDKFPISRPNLTFSTLTVSNMSPEDSSIYLCSVFVRGYTFGSGTRLTVV.

The chain carries TRBV5-1 and TRBJ2-7, with D maybe TRBD2 (5 bases). The length of the CDR3 is 12 residues. Trimming took 1 base from V and 6 from J, leaving 8 bases between them. Germline assignment: CDR1 SGHRS and CDR2 YFSETQ. CDR3 nucleotides: TGCGCCAGCAGCTTGTCGAGGGCCGAGCAGTACTTC. Protein product: CASSLSRAEQYF.

This clone is labeled as medium-sized. The rearrangement joins TRBV11-2 to TRBJ1-6; 7 bases are a match to TRBD1. This CDR3 has 17 amino acids. The V gene end was trimmed by 5 bases and the J gene end by 3 bases; junction bases not matched to a gene: 10. Germline loops: CDR1 SGHAT, CDR2 FQNNGV. The CDR3 is CASSQVGQTIYNSPLHF. The CDR3 DNA reads as TGTGCCAGCAGCCAAGTGGGACAGACCATCTATAATTCACCCCTCCACTTT.

The rearrangement links TRBV27 to TRBJ2-1; 15 nucleotides match TRBD2. Germline CDR1 MNHEY, CDR2 SMNVEV (reference sequence). The junction had 5 bases not matched to a gene; V was cut back by 2 bases and J by 0 bases. The CDR3 extends over 19 amino acids. The CDR3 protein is CASSLGLAGGPGSYNEQFF. CDR3 coding DNA: TGTGCCAGCAGTTTAGGACTAGCGGGGGGGCCGGGCTCCTACAATGAGCAGTTCTTC.

V usage is TRBV5-1 and J usage is TRBJ1-1; weak D call: TRBD1 (5 bases). In germline, CDR1 is SGHRS, CDR2 YFSETQ. CDR3 size: 11 residues. V gave up 7 bases and J gave up 5 bases, with 9 bases separating them. CDR3 sequence reads: CASSRGTEAFF. The CDR3 nucleotides are TGCGCCAGCTCACGGGGGACTGAAGCTTTCTTT.

The chain recombines TRBV6-2 or TRBV6-3 with TRBJ1-2; D not resolved. The CDR3 is made up of 14 amino acids. Trimming pared 2 bases from V and 0 bases from J, leaving 7 bases between. Germline V gene lookup returns CDR1 MNHEY and CDR2 SVGEGT. CDR3 DNA sequence: TGTGCCAGCAGTTACGAGGGCACTAACTATGGCTACACCTTC. It codes for CASSYEGTNYGYTF.

The table lists this clone with a few counts. The chain carries TRBV3-1 (or the pseudogene TRBV3-2) and TRBJ2-3; 12 bases agree with TRBD2. The CDR3 is made up of 20 amino acids. After removal of 4 bases from V and 4 bases from J, the junction contained 18 bases not matched to a gene. Germline V gene data show CDR1 as LGHDT and CDR2 as YNNKEL (reference sequence). Here the CDR3 DNA reads TGTGCCAGCAGCCGGGAGGAGGATCTAGCGGGGGGGCCTCGACCAGATACGCAGTATTTT. Translating gives CASSREEDLAGGPRPDTQYF.

The V and J genes are TRBV5-8 and TRBJ1-1, with D uncertain. Germline V gene lookup returns CDR1 SGHTS and CDR2 YDEGEE. The CDR3 runs 15 residues. Trimming cost V 0 bases and J 4 bases, with 13 bases left between them. The CDR3 region has the DNA TGTGCCAGCAGCTTGGAGTTCGGCGGAGGCACTGAAGCTTTCTTT. As protein: CASSLEFGGGTEAFF.

This rearrangement joins TRBV5-1 to TRBJ2-2, with no clear D. Trimming took 0 bases from V and 2 from J, leaving 5 bases between them. The CDR3 length is 14 residues. Germline V lookup: CDR1 SGHRS, CDR2 YFSETQ. CDR3 nucleotide sequence: TGCGCCAGCAGCTTGGGAACTAACACCGGGGAGCTGTTTTTT. Its translation: CASSLGTNTGELFF.

The chain combines TRBV27 with TRBJ1-1; unclear D gene. Trimming stripped 7 bases from V and 0 bases from J, with 9 bases between. The CDR3 loop spans 13 amino acids. Per germline, CDR1 MNHEY and CDR2 SMNVEV (reference sequence). The chain's CDR3 is CASKGGMNTEAFF. The CDR3 nucleotides are TGTGCCAGCAAGGGCGGGATGAACACTGAAGCTTTCTTT.

The CDR3 here is CASSELWAGNEKLFF. The CDR3 DNA sequence: TGTGCCAGCAGTGAATTATGGGCAGGGAATGAAAAACTGTTTTTT. The chain carries TRBV25-1 and TRBJ1-4; weak D call: TRBD1 (5 bases). CDR1 and CDR2 (germline): MGHDK, SYGVNS. This CDR3 contains 15 residues. The V end was cut by 1 base, the J end by 5 bases, with 11 bases between. The full variable domain, its missing parts supplied by reference TRBV25-1 and TRBJ1-4, is EADIYQTPRYLVIGTGKKITLECSQTMGHDKMYWYQQDPGMELHLIHYSYGVNSTEKGDLSSESTVSRIRTEHFPLTLESARPSHTSQYLCASSELWAGNEKLFFGSGTQLSVL.

The chain couples TRBV27 to TRBJ2-7; 8 nucleotides line up with TRBD1. This CDR3 spans 13 amino acids. Unmatched junction bases numbered 6, after V lost 8 bases and J lost 3 bases. The germline V gene has CDR1 MNHEY and CDR2 SMNVEV (reference sequence). Here the CDR3 reads CASHGQGDYEQYF. In DNA form, the CDR3 reads TGTGCCAGCCACGGACAGGGCGACTACGAGCAGTACTTC.

V usage is TRBV9 and J usage is TRBJ2-2; D not certain. Between the trimmed V and J ends, which lost 2 bases and 6 bases, there was a span of 8 bases. The CDR3 has 13 amino acids. The germline gives CDR1 SGDLS, CDR2 YYNGEE. The CDR3 coding sequence is TGTGCCAGCAGCGTGTTAGCCGCCGGGGAGCTGTTTTTT. Residues: CASSVLAAGELFF.

The chain employs TRBV9 and TRBJ2-5, with D possibly matching TRBD2 (5 bases). CDR1 and CDR2 (germline): SGDLS, YYNGEE. Trimming cost V 0 bases and J 3 bases, with 12 bases left between them. The CDR3 is made up of 15 amino acids. Here the CDR3 DNA reads TGTGCCAGCAGCGTAGTAGGACTGTCTGAAGAGACCCAGTACTTC. The encoded protein is CASSVVGLSEETQYF. The full variable domain, in which reference TRBV9 and TRBJ2-5 provide the parts outside the CDR3, is DSGVTQTPKHLITATGQRVTLRCSPRSGDLSVYWYQQSLDQGLQFLIQYYNGEERAKGNILERFSAQQFPDLHSELNLSSLELGDSALYFCASSVVGLSEETQYFGPGTRLLVL.

This clone was picked up a small number of times. V is TRBV27 and J is TRBJ2-1, with D possibly matching TRBD2 (6 bases). The V end lost 0 bases, the J end lost 5 bases, and 14 bases lay between the germline ends. The CDR3 contains 16 residues. The V gene's germline CDR1 is MNHEY and CDR2 SMNVEV (reference sequence). CDR3 residues: CASSLSMGGWDNEQFF. CDR3 nucleotide sequence: TGTGCCAGCAGTTTATCGATGGGGGGTTGGGACAATGAGCAGTTCTTC.

V usage is TRBV10-3 and J usage is TRBJ1-2; TRBD1 is a possible D gene (5 bases). Germline V gives CDR1 ENHRY, CDR2 SYGVKD. Trimming stripped 2 bases from V and 3 bases from J, with 16 bases between. The CDR3 has 16 residues. In DNA form, the CDR3 reads TGTGCCATCAGTGAGCCGATCCTTCCGGGGGACTATGGCTACACCTTC. The encoded protein is CAISEPILPGDYGYTF.

The chain carries TRBV5-1 and TRBJ1-2; 7 nucleotides align to TRBD1. Germline CDR1 reads SGHRS; CDR2 reads YFSETQ. The V and J ends lost 4 bases and 5 bases, in that order; junction bases with no gene match: 14. The CDR3 totals 16 residues. Written as DNA, the CDR3 is TGCGCCAGCAGCGACCCCTCAGGGGGAAACTCTTATGGCTACACCTTC. Encoded protein: CASSDPSGGNSYGYTF.

This clone has just one count. The V and J genes are TRBV5-1 and TRBJ1-1; no clear D. V was trimmed by 0 bases and J by 2 bases, leaving 14 bases between them. The CDR3 consists of 16 residues. CDR1 and CDR2 (germline): SGHRS, YFSETQ. The CDR3 coding sequence is TGCGCCAGCAGCTTGGAGCCGGACCGGGGAAACACTGAAGCTTTCTTT. It encodes CASSLEPDRGNTEAFF.

The genes are TRBV4-1 and TRBJ1-1; D unresolved. V lost 5 bases and J 1 base, leaving 11 bases between the germline ends. Germline CDR1 and CDR2: MGHRA and YSYEKL. This CDR3 is built from 14 residues. CDR3 sequence: CASSYPGSNTEAFF. CDR3 DNA: TGCGCCAGCAGCTACCCAGGCTCGAACACTGAAGCTTTCTTT.

This clone was detected only a few times. The rearrangement joins TRBV5-4 to TRBJ1-6, with 7 nucleotides matching TRBD1. This CDR3 contains 16 residues. The trim removed 4 bases at V and 8 bases at J, leaving 12 bases unmatched. The germline CDR1 and CDR2 sequences are SGHNT and YYREEE (reference sequence). CDR3 sequence: CASSRTTGTADSPLHF. Written as DNA, the CDR3 is TGTGCCAGCAGCCGTACGACAGGGACGGCGGATTCACCCCTCCACTTT. Full variable domain (remainder filled in from reference TRBV5-4 and TRBJ1-6): ETGVTQSPTHLIKTRGQQVTLRCSSQSGHNTVSWYQQALGQGPQFIFQYYREEENGRGNFPPRFSGLQFPNYSSELNVNALELDDSALYLCASSRTTGTADSPLHFGNGTRLTVT.

This clone was counted once. CDR3 DNA: TGTGCCAGCAGCACGACAGGACGGACTGAAGCTTTCTTT. Translation: CASSTTGRTEAFF. This sequence joins TRBV27 and TRBJ1-1; possible D gene TRBD1, 6 bases. The germline V gene encodes CDR1 MNHEY and CDR2 SMNVEV (reference sequence). The CDR3 is 13 amino acids. Trimming cost V 6 bases and J 5 bases, with 13 bases left between them.

The chain has TRBV7-9 and TRBJ1-5; a weak D match, TRBD1 (5 bases). The ends were cut back, 5 bases at V and 0 bases at J, with 14 bases in the middle. Germline CDR1 SEHNR, CDR2 FQNEAQ (reference sequence). There are 16 residues in the CDR3. The CDR3: CASSPGGSGSNQPQHF. The CDR3 region has the DNA TGTGCCAGCAGCCCCGGGGGGTCGGGTAGCAATCAGCCCCAGCATTTT. Complete variable domain (other parts from reference TRBV7-9 and TRBJ1-5): DTGVSQNPRHKITKRGQNVTFRCDPISEHNRLYWYRQTLGQGPEFLTYFQNEAQLEKSRLLSDRFSAERPKGSFSTLEIQRTEQGDSAMYLCASSPGGSGSNQPQHFGDGTRLSIL.

J is TRBJ1-2 and V is TRBV6-5; maybe TRBD1 (5 bases). The germline CDR1 and CDR2 sequences are MNHEY and SVGAGI. This CDR3 is built from 14 residues. The V gene lost 5 bases and the J gene lost 8 bases, with 18 bases spanning the gap. CDR3: CASSTQTGGRGYTF. CDR3 bases: TGTGCCAGCAGTACTCAAACCGGGGGAAGGGGCTACACCTTC.

The rearrangement joins TRBV7-8 to TRBJ2-3; TRBD2 is a possible D gene (5 bases). The CDR3 has 14 residues. V lost 8 bases and J 2 bases, leaving 14 bases between the germline ends. Germline-derived CDR1 and CDR2 are SGHVS and FQNEAQ. This CDR3 is CASSPRGDTDTQYF. In nucleotides, the CDR3 is TGTGCCAGCTCCCCCCGGGGAGACACAGATACGCAGTATTTT.